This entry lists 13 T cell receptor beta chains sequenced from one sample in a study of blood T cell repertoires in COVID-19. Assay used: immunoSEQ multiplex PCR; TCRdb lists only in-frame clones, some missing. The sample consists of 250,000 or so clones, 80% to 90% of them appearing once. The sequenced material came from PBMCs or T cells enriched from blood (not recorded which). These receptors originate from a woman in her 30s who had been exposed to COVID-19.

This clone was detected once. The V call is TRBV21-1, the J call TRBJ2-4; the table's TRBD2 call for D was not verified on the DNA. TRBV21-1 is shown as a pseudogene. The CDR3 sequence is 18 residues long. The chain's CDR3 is CASSKSETAYLAKNIQYF. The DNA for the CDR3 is TGTGCCAGCAGCAAAAGTGAGACTGCCTATCTAGCCAAAAACATTCAGTACTTC.

Here the CDR3 DNA reads TGTGCCAGCAGCTTATTCGGGAGGGCCTTAAGGGTTGTGAACAATGAGCAGTTCTTC. Translating gives CASSLFGRALRVVNNEQFF. V and J are TRBV7-3 and TRBJ2-1; 8 bases line up with TRBD2. The CDR3 totals 19 residues. Trimming removed 2 bases from V and 5 bases from J; junction bases left unmatched: 17. Germline V lookup: CDR1 SGHTA, CDR2 FQGTGA.

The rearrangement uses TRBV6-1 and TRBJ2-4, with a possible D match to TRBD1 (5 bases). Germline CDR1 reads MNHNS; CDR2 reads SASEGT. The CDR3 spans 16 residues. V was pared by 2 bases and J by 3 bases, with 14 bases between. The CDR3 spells CASSEPGLTGKNIQYF. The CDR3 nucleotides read TGTGCCAGCAGTGAACCGGGTCTTACAGGCAAAAACATTCAGTACTTC.

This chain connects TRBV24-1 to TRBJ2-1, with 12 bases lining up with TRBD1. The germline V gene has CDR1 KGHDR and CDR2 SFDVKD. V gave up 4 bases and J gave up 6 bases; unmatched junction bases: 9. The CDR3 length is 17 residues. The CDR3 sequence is CATSDTRDRGRLNEQFF. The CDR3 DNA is TGTGCCACCAGTGACACCCGGGACAGGGGGCGCCTCAATGAGCAGTTCTTC.

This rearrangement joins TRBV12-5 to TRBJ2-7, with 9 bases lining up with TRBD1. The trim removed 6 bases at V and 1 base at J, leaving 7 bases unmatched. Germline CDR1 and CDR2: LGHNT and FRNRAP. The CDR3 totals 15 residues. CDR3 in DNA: TGTGCTAGTGGCGAGGGACAGGGATTATCCTACGAGCAGTACTTC. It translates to CASGEGQGLSYEQYF.

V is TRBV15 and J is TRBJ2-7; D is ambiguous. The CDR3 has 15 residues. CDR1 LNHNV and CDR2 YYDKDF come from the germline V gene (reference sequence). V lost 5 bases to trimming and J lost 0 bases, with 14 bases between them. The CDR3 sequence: CATSSPETSSYEQYF. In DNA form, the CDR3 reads TGTGCCACCAGCTCCCCCGAAACGAGCTCCTACGAGCAGTACTTC.

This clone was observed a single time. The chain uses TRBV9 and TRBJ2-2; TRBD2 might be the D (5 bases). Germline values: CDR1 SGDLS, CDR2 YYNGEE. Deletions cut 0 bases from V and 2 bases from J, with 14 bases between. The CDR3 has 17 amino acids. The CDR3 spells CASSVAGLAENTGELFF. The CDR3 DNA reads TGTGCCAGCAGCGTAGCTGGGCTAGCCGAAAACACCGGGGAGCTGTTTTTT.

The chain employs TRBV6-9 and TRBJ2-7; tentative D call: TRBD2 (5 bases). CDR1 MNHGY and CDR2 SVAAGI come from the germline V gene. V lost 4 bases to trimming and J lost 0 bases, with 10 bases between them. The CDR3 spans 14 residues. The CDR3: CASSFSGTSYEQYF. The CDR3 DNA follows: TGTGCCAGCAGTTTCAGCGGAACCTCCTACGAGCAGTACTTC.

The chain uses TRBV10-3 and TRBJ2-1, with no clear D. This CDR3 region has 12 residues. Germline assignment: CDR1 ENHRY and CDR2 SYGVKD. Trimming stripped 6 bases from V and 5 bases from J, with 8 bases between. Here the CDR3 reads CAISKPNNEQFF. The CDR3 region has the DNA TGTGCCATCAGCAAACCTAACAATGAGCAGTTCTTC.

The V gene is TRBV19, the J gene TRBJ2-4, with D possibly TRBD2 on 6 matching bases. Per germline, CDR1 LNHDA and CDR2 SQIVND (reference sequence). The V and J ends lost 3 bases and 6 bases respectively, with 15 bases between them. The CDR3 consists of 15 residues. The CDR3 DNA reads TGTGCCAGTAGTATCATATCGGGAGTGGCAAACATTCAGTACTTC. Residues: CASSIISGVANIQYF.

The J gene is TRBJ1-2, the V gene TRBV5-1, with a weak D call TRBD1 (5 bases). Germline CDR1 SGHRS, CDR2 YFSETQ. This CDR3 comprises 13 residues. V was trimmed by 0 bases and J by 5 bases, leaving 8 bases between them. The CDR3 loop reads CASSLEGEYGYTF. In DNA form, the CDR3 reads TGCGCCAGCAGCTTGGAAGGGGAATATGGCTACACCTTC.

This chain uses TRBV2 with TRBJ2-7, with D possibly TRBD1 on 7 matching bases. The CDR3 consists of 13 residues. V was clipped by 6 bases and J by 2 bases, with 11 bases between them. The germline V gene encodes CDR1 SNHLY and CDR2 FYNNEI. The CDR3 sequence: CASRAGGTYEQYF. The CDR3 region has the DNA TGTGCCAGCAGGGCAGGGGGGACCTACGAGCAGTACTTC.

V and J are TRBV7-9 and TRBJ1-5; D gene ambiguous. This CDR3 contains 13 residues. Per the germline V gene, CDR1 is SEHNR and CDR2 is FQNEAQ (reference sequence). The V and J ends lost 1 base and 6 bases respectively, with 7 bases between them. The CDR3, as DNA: TGTGCCAGCAGCTTAGTCGAGGGTCAGCCCCAGCATTTT. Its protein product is CASSLVEGQPQHF.